This TCR beta chain originates from a study of blood T cell repertoires in COVID-19. Background on the study: Whether acute or convalescent, the COVID-19 samples came from the United States, Italy and Spain. In each case, the material was cDNA or gDNA derived from T cells, B-cell-depleted T cells, or PBMCs.

Original methodology: Amplification of reference gene primers provided the estimated nucleated cell counts. Repertoires were generated with immunoSEQ multiplex PCR, while TCRdb's copy carries only in-frame clones and drops some. V, J and clone size reflect that table, while D and trimming were determined from the DNA. The sample yields under 200,000 clones, roughly 80% seen once. The V gene's germline CDR1 is LGHDT and CDR2 YNNKEL (reference sequence). The trim removed 4 bases at V and 4 bases at J, leaving 6 bases unmatched. The CDR3 is 14 residues long. This clone has more than one count but fewer than ten.

The rearrangement uses TRBV3-1 (or the pseudogene TRBV3-2) and TRBJ1-2; 7 bases match TRBD1. The sample consisted of peripheral blood. This receptor was identified in an elderly woman with acute or convalescent COVID-19. The CDR3 is CASSLERGPYGYTF. As DNA, the CDR3 is TGTGCCAGCAGCCTCGAGAGGGGGCCCTATGGCTACACCTTC.